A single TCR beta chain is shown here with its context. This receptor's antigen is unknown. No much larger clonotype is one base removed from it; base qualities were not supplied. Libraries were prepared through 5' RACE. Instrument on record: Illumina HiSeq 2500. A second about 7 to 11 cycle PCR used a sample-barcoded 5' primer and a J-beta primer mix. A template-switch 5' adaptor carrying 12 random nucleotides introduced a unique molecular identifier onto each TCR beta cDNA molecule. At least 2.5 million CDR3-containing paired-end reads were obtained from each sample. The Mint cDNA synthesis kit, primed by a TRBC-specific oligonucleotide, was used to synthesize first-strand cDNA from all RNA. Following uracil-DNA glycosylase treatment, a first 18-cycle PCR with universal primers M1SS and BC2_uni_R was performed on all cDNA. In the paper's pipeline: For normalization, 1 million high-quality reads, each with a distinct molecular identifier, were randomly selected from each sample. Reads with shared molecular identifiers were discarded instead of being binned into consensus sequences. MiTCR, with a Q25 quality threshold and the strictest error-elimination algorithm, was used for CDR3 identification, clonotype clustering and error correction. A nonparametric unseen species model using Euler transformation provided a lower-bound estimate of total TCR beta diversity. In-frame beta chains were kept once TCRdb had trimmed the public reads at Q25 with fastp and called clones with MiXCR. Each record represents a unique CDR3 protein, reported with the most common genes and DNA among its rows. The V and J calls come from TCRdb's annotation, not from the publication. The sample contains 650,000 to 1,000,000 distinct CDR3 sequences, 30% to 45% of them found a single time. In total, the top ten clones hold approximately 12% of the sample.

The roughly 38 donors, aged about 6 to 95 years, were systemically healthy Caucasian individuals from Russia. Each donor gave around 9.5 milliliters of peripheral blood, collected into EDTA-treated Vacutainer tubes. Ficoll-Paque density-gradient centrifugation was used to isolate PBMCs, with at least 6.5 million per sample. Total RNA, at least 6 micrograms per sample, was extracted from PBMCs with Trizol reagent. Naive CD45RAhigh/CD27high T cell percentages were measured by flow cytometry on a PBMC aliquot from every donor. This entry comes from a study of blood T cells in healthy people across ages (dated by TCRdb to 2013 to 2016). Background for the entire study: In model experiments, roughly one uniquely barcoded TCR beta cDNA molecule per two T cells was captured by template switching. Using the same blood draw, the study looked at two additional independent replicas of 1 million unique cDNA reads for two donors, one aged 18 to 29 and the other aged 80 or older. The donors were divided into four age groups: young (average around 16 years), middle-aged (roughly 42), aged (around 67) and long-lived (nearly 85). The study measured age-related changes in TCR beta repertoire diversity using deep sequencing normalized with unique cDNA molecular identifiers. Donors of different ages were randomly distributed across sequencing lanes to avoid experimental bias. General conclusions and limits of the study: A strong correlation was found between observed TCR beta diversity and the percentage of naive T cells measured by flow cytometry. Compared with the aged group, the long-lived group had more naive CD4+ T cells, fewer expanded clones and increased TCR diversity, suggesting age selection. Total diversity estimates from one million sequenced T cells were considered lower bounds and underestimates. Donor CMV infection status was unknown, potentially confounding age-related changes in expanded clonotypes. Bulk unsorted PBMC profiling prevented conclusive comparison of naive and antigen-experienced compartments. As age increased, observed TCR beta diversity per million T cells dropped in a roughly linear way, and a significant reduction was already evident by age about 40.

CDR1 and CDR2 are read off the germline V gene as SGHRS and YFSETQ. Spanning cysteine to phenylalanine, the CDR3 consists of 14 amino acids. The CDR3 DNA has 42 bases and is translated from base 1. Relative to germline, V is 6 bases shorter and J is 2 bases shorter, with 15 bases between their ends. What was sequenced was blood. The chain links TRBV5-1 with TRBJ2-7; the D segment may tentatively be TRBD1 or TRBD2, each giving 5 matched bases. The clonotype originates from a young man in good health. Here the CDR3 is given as CASTPGTTTYEQYF. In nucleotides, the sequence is TGCGCCAGCACTCCGGGGACGACAACCTACGAGCAGTACTTC.